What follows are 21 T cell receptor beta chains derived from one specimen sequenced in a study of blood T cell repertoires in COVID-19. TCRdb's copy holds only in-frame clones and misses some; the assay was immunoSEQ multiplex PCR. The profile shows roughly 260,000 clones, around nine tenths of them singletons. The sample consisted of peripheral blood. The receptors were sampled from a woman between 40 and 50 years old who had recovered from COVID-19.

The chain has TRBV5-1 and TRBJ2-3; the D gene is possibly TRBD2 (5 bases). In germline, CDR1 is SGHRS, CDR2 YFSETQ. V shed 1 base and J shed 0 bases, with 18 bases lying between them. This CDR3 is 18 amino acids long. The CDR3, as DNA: TGCGCCAGCAGCTTGACTACATCAGCGCGGGCTAGCACAGATACGCAGTATTTT. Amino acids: CASSLTTSARASTDTQYF.

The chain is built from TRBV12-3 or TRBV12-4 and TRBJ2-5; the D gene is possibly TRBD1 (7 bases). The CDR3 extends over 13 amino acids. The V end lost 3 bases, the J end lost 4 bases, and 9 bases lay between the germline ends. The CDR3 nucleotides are TGTGCCAGCAGTTTCCAGGGGGGAGAGACCCAGTACTTC. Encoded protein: CASSFQGGETQYF.

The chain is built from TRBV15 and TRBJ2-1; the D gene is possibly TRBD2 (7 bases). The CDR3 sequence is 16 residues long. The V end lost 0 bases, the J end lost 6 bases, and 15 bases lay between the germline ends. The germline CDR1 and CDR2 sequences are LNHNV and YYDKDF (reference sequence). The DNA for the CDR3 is TGTGCCACCAGCAGAGATCTCGGCGGGGGCTCCAATGAGCAGTTCTTC. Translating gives CATSRDLGGGSNEQFF.

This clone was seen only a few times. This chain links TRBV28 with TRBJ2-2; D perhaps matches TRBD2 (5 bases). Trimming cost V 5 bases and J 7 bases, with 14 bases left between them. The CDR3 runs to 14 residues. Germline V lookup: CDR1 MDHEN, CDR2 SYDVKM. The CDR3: CASSPPGEIGELFF. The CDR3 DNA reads TGTGCCAGCAGTCCACCTGGGGAGATCGGGGAGCTGTTTTTT.

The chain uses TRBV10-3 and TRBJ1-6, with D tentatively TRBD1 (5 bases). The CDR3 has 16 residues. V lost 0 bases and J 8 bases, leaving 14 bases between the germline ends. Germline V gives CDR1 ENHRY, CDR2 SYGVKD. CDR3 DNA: TGTGCCATCAGTGAGTCAGGAGGGGTACTCGATTCACCCCTCCACTTT. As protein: CAISESGGVLDSPLHF.

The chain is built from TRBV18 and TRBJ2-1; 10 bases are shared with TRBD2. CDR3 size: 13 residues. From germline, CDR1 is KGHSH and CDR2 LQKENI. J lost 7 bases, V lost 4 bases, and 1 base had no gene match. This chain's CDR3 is CASSQLAGNEQFF. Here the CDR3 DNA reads TGTGCCAGCTCACAACTAGCGGGGAATGAGCAGTTCTTC. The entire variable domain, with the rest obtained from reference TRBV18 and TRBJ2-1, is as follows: NAGVMQNPRHLVRRRGQEARLRCSPMKGHSHVYWYRQLPEEGLKFMVYLQKENIIDESGMPKERFSAEFPKEGPSILRIQQVVRGDSAAYFCASSQLAGNEQFFGPGTRLTVL.

In DNA, the CDR3 is TGCGCCAGCAGCAGCCTGGGACAGGGGTCCACTGAAGCTTTCTTT. Translation: CASSSLGQGSTEAFF. J is TRBJ1-1 and V is TRBV5-1; 10 bases line up with TRBD1. The CDR3 sequence is 15 residues long. Germline V gene data show CDR1 as SGHRS and CDR2 as YFSETQ. V shed 4 bases and J 4 bases; nucleotides not matched to a gene: 7.

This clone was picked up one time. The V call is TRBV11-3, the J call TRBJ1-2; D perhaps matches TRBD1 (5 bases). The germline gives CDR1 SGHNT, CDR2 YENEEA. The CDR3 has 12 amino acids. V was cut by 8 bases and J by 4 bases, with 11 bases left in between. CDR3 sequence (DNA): TGTGCCAGCGGGCAGGGAGGCTATGGCTACACCTTC. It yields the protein CASGQGGYGYTF.

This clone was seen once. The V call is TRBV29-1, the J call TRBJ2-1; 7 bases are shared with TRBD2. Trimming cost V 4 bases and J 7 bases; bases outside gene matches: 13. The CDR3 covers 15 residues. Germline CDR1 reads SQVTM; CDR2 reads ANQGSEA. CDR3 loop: CSVVRMGDGRNEQFF. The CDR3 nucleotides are TGCAGCGTTGTCAGGATGGGGGACGGGAGGAATGAGCAGTTCTTC.

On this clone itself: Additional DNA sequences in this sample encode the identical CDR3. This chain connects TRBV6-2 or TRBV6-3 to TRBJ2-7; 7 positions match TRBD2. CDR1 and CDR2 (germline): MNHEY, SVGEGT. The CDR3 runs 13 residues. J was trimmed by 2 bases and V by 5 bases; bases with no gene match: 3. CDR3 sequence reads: CASSPGLPYEQYF. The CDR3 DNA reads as TGTGCCAGCAGTCCGGGACTACCCTACGAGCAGTACTTC.

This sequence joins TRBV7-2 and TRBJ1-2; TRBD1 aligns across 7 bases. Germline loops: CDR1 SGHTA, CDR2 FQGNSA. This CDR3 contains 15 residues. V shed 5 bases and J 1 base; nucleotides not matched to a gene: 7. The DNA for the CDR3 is TGTGCCAGCAGCGCTTATAACAGGGGTAACTATGGCTACACCTTC. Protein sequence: CASSAYNRGNYGYTF.

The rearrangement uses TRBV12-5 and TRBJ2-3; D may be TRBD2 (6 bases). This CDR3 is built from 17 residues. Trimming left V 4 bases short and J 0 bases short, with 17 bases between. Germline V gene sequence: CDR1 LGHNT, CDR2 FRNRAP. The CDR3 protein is CASGSRGSGLSTDTQYF. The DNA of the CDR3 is TGTGCTAGTGGTTCCCGGGGTAGCGGACTTAGCACAGATACGCAGTATTTT.

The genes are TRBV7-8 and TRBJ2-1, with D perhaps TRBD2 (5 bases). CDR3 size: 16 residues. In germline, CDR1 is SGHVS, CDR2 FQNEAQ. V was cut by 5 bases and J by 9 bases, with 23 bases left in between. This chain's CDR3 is CASSRGSALGEGEQFF. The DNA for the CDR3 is TGTGCCAGCAGCCGTGGTAGCGCCCTGGGTGAGGGTGAGCAGTTCTTC.

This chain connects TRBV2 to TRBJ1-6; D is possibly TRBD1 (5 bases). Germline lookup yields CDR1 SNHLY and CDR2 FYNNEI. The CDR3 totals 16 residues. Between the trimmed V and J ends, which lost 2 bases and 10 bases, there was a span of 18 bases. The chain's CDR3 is CASSEFSVQGRSPLHF. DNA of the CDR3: TGTGCCAGCAGTGAATTTTCGGTTCAGGGTAGATCACCCCTCCACTTT. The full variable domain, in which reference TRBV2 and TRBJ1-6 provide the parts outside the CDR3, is EPEVTQTPSHQVTQMGQEVILRCVPISNHLYFYWYRQILGQKVEFLVSFYNNEISEKSEIFDDQFSVERPDGSNFTLKIRSTKLEDSAMYFCASSEFSVQGRSPLHFGNGTRLTVT.

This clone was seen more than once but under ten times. Here the CDR3 DNA reads TGCAGCGTGATGGACAGGGTAGGGGCTGAAGCTTTCTTT. Translation: CSVMDRVGAEAFF. The chain combines TRBV29-1 with TRBJ1-1; 8 bases are a match to TRBD1. The CDR3 is made up of 13 amino acids. The germline V gene has CDR1 SQVTM and CDR2 ANQGSEA. Unmatched junction bases numbered 9, after V lost 6 bases and J lost 6 bases.

The chain's CDR3 is CASSLQTGKEGETQYF. The CDR3 DNA reads TGTGCCAGCAGCCTCCAAACCGGGAAAGAAGGAGAGACCCAGTACTTC. The chain couples TRBV21-1 to TRBJ2-5; the table's D call, TRBD2, has no DNA check behind it. TRBV21-1 is an annotated pseudogene. The CDR3 is made up of 16 amino acids.

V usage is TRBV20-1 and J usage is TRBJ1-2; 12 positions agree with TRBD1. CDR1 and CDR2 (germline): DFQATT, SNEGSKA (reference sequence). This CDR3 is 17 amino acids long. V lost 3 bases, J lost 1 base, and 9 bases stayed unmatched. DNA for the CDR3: TGCAGTGCTAGTCTTCCGGGACAGGGGGCCCTTAACTATGGCTACACCTTC. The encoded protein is CSASLPGQGALNYGYTF.

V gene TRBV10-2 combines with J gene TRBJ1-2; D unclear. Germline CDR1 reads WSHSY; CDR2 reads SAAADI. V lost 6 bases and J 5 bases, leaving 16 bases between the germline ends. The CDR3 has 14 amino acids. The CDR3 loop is CASSGSGGTYGYTF. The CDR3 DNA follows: TGCGCCAGCAGCGGGTCCGGCGGAACTTATGGCTACACCTTC.

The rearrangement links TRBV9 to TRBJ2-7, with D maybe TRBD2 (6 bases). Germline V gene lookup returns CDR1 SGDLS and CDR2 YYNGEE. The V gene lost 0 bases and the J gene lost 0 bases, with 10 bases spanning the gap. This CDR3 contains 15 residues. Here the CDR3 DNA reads TGTGCCAGCAGCGTAGGGGAGGAGAGCTCCTACGAGCAGTACTTC. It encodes CASSVGEESSYEQYF.

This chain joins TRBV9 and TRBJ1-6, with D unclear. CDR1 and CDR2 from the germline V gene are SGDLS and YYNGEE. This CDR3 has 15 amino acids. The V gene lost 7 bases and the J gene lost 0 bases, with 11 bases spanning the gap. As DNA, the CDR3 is TGTGCCAGCCGACTCTCCGACTCCTATAATTCACCCCTCCACTTT. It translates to CASRLSDSYNSPLHF.

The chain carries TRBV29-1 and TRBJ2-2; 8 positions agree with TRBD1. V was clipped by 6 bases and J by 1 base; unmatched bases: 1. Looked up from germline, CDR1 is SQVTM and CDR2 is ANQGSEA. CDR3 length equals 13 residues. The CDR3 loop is CSVQGGNTGELFF. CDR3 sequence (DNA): TGCAGCGTACAGGGGGGGAACACCGGGGAGCTGTTTTTT.